These 28 T cell receptor beta chains originate from one sample sequenced in a study of long-term antiretroviral therapy in people with HIV. Runs used v3.0 of the immunoSEQ assay and were done at survey level. Libraries were prepared by immunoSEQ multiplex PCR; TCRdb keeps only in-frame clonotypes and omits some of them. Of around 29,000 clones detected, roughly 80% appear once; the ten largest clones hold 7.3%. The source was unsorted PBMCs, collected 0.3 years after starting antiretroviral therapy. These receptors were obtained from a man aged 35-49 years with HIV.

V gene TRBV5-1 combines with J gene TRBJ2-5, with 10 bases aligning to TRBD2. Germline values: CDR1 SGHRS, CDR2 YFSETQ. The ends lost 0 bases at V and 3 bases at J; junction bases unmatched: 8. The CDR3 is 17 amino acids. The CDR3 DNA follows: TGCGCCAGCAGCTTGGAGGTGGCACTAGCGGGGAAAGAGACCCAGTACTTC. This gives the protein CASSLEVALAGKETQYF.

This chain uses TRBV9 with TRBJ1-1; TRBD1 matches at 11 bases. Germline trimming cut 3 bases from V and 5 bases from J; bases unmatched to any gene: 12. This CDR3 region has 17 residues. Germline loops: CDR1 SGDLS, CDR2 YYNGEE. The CDR3 DNA follows: TGTGCCAGCAGCGCCCCGACAGGACAGGGGGCTTGGACTGAAGCTTTCTTT. This codes for CASSAPTGQGAWTEAFF.

V and J are TRBV28 and TRBJ2-7; possible D gene TRBD1, 5 bases. The CDR3 runs to 14 residues. The V gene lost 2 bases and the J gene lost 5 bases, with 13 bases spanning the gap. CDR1 is MDHEN, CDR2 SYDVKM, per germline. Here the CDR3 reads CASSLIRGKDEQYF. DNA for the CDR3: TGTGCCAGCAGTTTAATTAGGGGAAAAGACGAGCAGTACTTC. Complete variable domain (other parts from reference TRBV28 and TRBJ2-7): DVKVTQSSRYLVKRTGEKVFLECVQDMDHENMFWYRQDPGLGLRLIYFSYDVKMKEKGDIPEGYSVSREKKERFSLILESASTNQTSMYLCASSLIRGKDEQYFGPGTRLTVT.

The rearrangement links TRBV13 to TRBJ1-1; D gene ambiguous. CDR3 length: 14 residues. Germline V gene lookup returns CDR1 PRHDT and CDR2 FYEKMQ (reference sequence). Trimming shortened V by 2 bases and J by 6 bases, and 13 bases separated the two germline ends. CDR3 nucleotides: TGTGCCAGCAGCTTAATGAAGATCAGGCCTGAAGCTTTCTTT. Protein sequence: CASSLMKIRPEAFF.

J is TRBJ2-7 and V is TRBV7-2; no clear D. Trimming stripped 1 base from V and 6 bases from J, with 10 bases between. Germline V gene sequence: CDR1 SGHTA, CDR2 FQGNSA. The CDR3 loop spans 13 amino acids. The CDR3 coding sequence is TGTGCCAGCAGCTTAGAGTCCTTCGCCGAGCAGTACTTC. This translates into CASSLESFAEQYF.

The chain carries TRBV30 and TRBJ2-1; the match to TRBD1 covers 8 bases. This CDR3 is 19 amino acids long. CDR1 is GTSNPN, CDR2 SVGIG, per germline (reference sequence). Losses at the gene ends were 2 bases for V and 1 base for J; bases not matched to a gene: 16. DNA of the CDR3: TGTGCCTGGAGTTGGGAGACAGGGGCGGTGGGACTTTCCTACAATGAGCAGTTCTTC. Protein sequence: CAWSWETGAVGLSYNEQFF.

This clone has only one observation. The chain links TRBV10-1 to TRBJ2-7, with D possibly being TRBD2 (5 bases). Trimming took off 6 bases at V and 4 bases at J, with 16 bases between the two ends. The germline CDR1 and CDR2 sequences are WNHNN and SYGVQD (reference sequence). This CDR3 has 14 amino acids. The CDR3 region is CASSRYSGDYEQYF. The DNA of the CDR3 is TGCGCCAGCAGCCGCTACTCCGGGGATTACGAGCAGTACTTC.

This sequence joins TRBV5-1 and TRBJ1-6; 9 bases are a match to TRBD1. Unmatched junction bases numbered 4, after V lost 0 bases and J lost 0 bases. Germline V gives CDR1 SGHRS, CDR2 YFSETQ. This CDR3 has 18 amino acids. For the CDR3, the DNA is TGCGCCAGCAGCTTGGCGGGGGGACAGGGCTCCTATAATTCACCCCTCCACTTT. Protein sequence: CASSLAGGQGSYNSPLHF.

This CDR3 is CATSRGQQFYGYTF. In DNA, the CDR3 is TGTGCCACCAGCAGAGGCCAGCAATTCTATGGCTACACCTTC. The chain couples TRBV15 to TRBJ1-2; D is unresolved. Trimming shortened V by 1 base and J by 4 bases, and 10 bases separated the two germline ends. This CDR3 has 14 residues. The V gene's germline CDR1 is LNHNV and CDR2 YYDKDF (reference sequence).

This clone has more than one count but fewer than ten. V is TRBV5-4 and J is TRBJ2-7; TRBD1 agrees at 9 bases. The CDR3 is made up of 15 amino acids. Unmatched junction bases numbered 4, after V lost 0 bases and J lost 3 bases. CDR1 and CDR2 (germline): SGHNT, YYREEE (reference sequence). CDR3 coding DNA: TGTGCCAGCAGCTTGGATCGGACAGGGGTCTACGAGCAGTACTTC. Translating it yields CASSLDRTGVYEQYF.

The chain recombines TRBV28 with TRBJ1-6; D gene ambiguous. The CDR3 runs to 13 residues. The V and J ends lost 6 bases and 7 bases respectively, with 10 bases between them. Germline V lookup: CDR1 MDHEN, CDR2 SYDVKM. This chain's CDR3 is CASRKDPNSPLHF. CDR3 bases: TGTGCCAGCAGAAAGGACCCCAATTCACCCCTCCACTTT.

V is TRBV5-1 and J is TRBJ2-7; D remains ambiguous. CDR1 and CDR2 from the germline V gene are SGHRS and YFSETQ. This CDR3 contains 16 residues. Trimming removed 1 base at V and 6 bases at J, with 20 bases between. For the CDR3, the DNA is TGCGCCAGCAGCTTGAGGGATCCCGCCTCGCTCCGCGAGCAGTACTTC. It translates to CASSLRDPASLREQYF.

The chain links TRBV6-5 to TRBJ2-7, with TRBD2 matching 8 bases. Germline trimming cut 4 bases from V and 7 bases from J; bases unmatched to any gene: 12. The germline gives CDR1 MNHEY, CDR2 SVGAGI. The CDR3 extends over 15 amino acids. This CDR3 is CASSSPGRGAKEQYF. CDR3 nucleotide sequence: TGTGCCAGCAGTTCGCCCGGGAGGGGGGCTAAGGAGCAGTACTTC.

The J gene is TRBJ2-1, the V gene TRBV7-6; 7 nucleotides agree with TRBD1. The CDR3 consists of 11 residues. Looked up from germline, CDR1 is SGHVS and CDR2 is FNYEAQ. The trim removed 2 bases at V and 12 bases at J, leaving 1 base unmatched. The CDR3 bases are TGTGCCAGCAGCTTAACAGGGGCGCAGTTCTTC. This translates into CASSLTGAQFF.

This clone was counted a few times. The V gene is TRBV7-2, the J gene TRBJ1-5; the match to TRBD1 covers 9 bases. J gave up 7 bases and V 5 bases, and 3 bases lay outside the gene matches. The CDR3 sequence is 13 residues long. CDR1 and CDR2 (germline): SGHTA, FQGNSA. DNA for the CDR3: TGTGCCAGCAGCGGGGACAGGGTCCAGCCCCAGCATTTT. Protein sequence: CASSGDRVQPQHF.

The chain couples TRBV4-1 to TRBJ1-1, with 7 bases matching TRBD1. This CDR3 comprises 15 residues. Germline V gene sequence: CDR1 MGHRA, CDR2 YSYEKL. V trimming: 6 bases; J trimming: 0 bases; junction bases outside the gene matches: 7. The CDR3 here is CASSRQGIMNTEAFF. The CDR3 DNA follows: TGCGCCAGCAGTAGACAGGGAATAATGAACACTGAAGCTTTCTTT.

V usage is TRBV6-1 and J usage is TRBJ2-5; TRBD2 aligns across 11 bases. The germline V gene has CDR1 MNHNS and CDR2 SASEGT. The J segment lost 9 bases and the V segment lost 5 bases, leaving 8 bases of the junction unmatched. The CDR3 sequence is 14 residues long. CDR3: CASSRLAGGGAQYF. The CDR3 DNA sequence: TGTGCCAGCAGTCGTCTAGCGGGGGGTGGGGCCCAGTACTTC.

This sequence joins TRBV6-6 and TRBJ1-1, with 7 bases fitting TRBD1. Trimming removed 6 bases from V and 1 base from J; junction bases left unmatched: 2. CDR1 MNHNY and CDR2 SVGAGI come from the germline V gene (reference sequence). This CDR3 is built from 13 residues. CDR3 residues: CASSRTGNTEAFF. DNA of the CDR3: TGTGCCAGCAGCCGGACAGGGAACACTGAAGCTTTCTTT.

The V call is TRBV18, the J call TRBJ2-1; D remains ambiguous. V lost 6 bases to trimming and J lost 8 bases, with 14 bases between them. Germline CDR1 reads KGHSH; CDR2 reads LQKENI. The CDR3 contains 13 residues. CDR3 bases: TGTGCCAGCTCCGTGATCTCCGCCGATGAGCAGTTCTTC. Protein sequence: CASSVISADEQFF. The full variable domain, in which reference TRBV18 and TRBJ2-1 provide the parts outside the CDR3, is NAGVMQNPRHLVRRRGQEARLRCSPMKGHSHVYWYRQLPEEGLKFMVYLQKENIIDESGMPKERFSAEFPKEGPSILRIQQVVRGDSAAYFCASSVISADEQFFGPGTRLTVL.

The V gene is TRBV7-6, the J gene TRBJ2-1; D unclear. The CDR3 is made up of 12 amino acids. V dropped 5 bases and J dropped 9 bases, with 11 bases sitting between them. Germline V lookup: CDR1 SGHVS, CDR2 FNYEAQ. CDR3 coding DNA: TGTGCCAGCAGCCACCTTTGGGGTGAGCAGTTCTTC. It encodes CASSHLWGEQFF. The variable domain in full, completed from reference TRBV7-6 and TRBJ2-1, reads GAGVSQSPRYKVTKRGQDVALRCDPISGHVSLYWYRQALGQGPEFLTYFNYEAQQDKSGLPNDRFSAERPEGSISTLTIQRTEQRDSAMYRCASSHLWGEQFFGPGTRLTVL.

In this sample, this clone turned up once. The chain recombines TRBV7-2 with TRBJ2-2, with D uncertain. The V and J ends lost 5 bases and 4 bases respectively, with 5 bases between them. This CDR3 is built from 12 residues. CDR1 is SGHTA and CDR2 is FQGNSA in the germline V gene. CDR3 in amino acids: CASSPFTGELFF. In DNA form, the CDR3 reads TGTGCCAGCAGCCCATTCACCGGGGAGCTGTTTTTT.

The chain combines TRBV5-1 with TRBJ2-7; D possibly matches TRBD1 or TRBD2 (5 bases each). V was pared by 4 bases and J by 7 bases, with 18 bases between. Per germline, CDR1 SGHRS and CDR2 YFSETQ. CDR3 length equals 14 residues. The CDR3: CASSSPGTPREQYF. CDR3 sequence (DNA): TGCGCCAGCAGCAGCCCGGGGACCCCCCGGGAGCAGTACTTC.

The chain links TRBV5-4 to TRBJ2-7; 8 bases are a match to TRBD2. The CDR3 runs 15 residues. Trimming removed 4 bases from V and 0 bases from J; junction bases left unmatched: 6. Per germline, CDR1 SGHNT and CDR2 YYREEE (reference sequence). CDR3 sequence (DNA): TGTGCCAGCAGCCGCGTACTAGCGGACTCCTACGAGCAGTACTTC. Protein sequence: CASSRVLADSYEQYF.

The chain is built from TRBV6-6 and TRBJ2-1, with 7 positions matching TRBD2. Germline CDR1 MNHNY, CDR2 SVGAGI (reference sequence). Trimming at V came to 6 bases and at J to 9 bases, leaving 5 bases not matched to a gene. There are 12 residues in the CDR3. CDR3 in amino acids: CASRGASGEQFF. The CDR3 coding sequence is TGTGCCAGCAGAGGGGCTAGCGGTGAGCAGTTCTTC.

The rearrangement links TRBV5-4 to TRBJ2-1, with D hard to call. V lost 3 bases to trimming and J lost 3 bases, with 10 bases between them. Germline V gene data show CDR1 as SGHNT and CDR2 as YYREEE (reference sequence). This CDR3 region has 14 residues. The CDR3: CASSYKGLYNEQFF. As DNA, the CDR3 is TGTGCCAGCAGCTATAAGGGCCTCTACAATGAGCAGTTCTTC. The full variable domain, completed using reference TRBV5-4 and TRBJ2-1, is ETGVTQSPTHLIKTRGQQVTLRCSSQSGHNTVSWYQQALGQGPQFIFQYYREEENGRGNFPPRFSGLQFPNYSSELNVNALELDDSALYLCASSYKGLYNEQFFGPGTRLTVL.

V and J are TRBV7-9 and TRBJ2-5; the D gene is possibly TRBD2 (5 bases). Germline CDR1 reads SEHNR; CDR2 reads FQNEAQ (reference sequence). This CDR3 region has 13 residues. Trimming stripped 11 bases from V and 0 bases from J, with 13 bases between. In DNA, the CDR3 is TGTGCCCACGCGGGCACGTACCAAGAGACCCAGTACTTC. This translates into CAHAGTYQETQYF.

The rearrangement links TRBV27 to TRBJ1-4, with unresolved D. Trimming removed 6 bases from V and 0 bases from J, with 2 bases in between. The CDR3 is 12 residues long. CDR1 and CDR2 (germline): MNHEY, SMNVEV (reference sequence). The CDR3 DNA is TGTGCCAGCAGGTCAACTAATGAAAAACTGTTTTTT. Translated: CASRSTNEKLFF.

V usage is TRBV5-4 and J usage is TRBJ2-5; the D gene could be TRBD1 or TRBD2 (7 bases each). The CDR3 is 13 amino acids. The V and J ends lost 7 bases and 3 bases respectively, with 13 bases between them. The germline V gene encodes CDR1 SGHNT and CDR2 YYREEE (reference sequence). CDR3 loop: CASERDRKETQYF. CDR3 DNA sequence: TGTGCCAGCGAGCGGGACAGAAAAGAGACCCAGTACTTC.